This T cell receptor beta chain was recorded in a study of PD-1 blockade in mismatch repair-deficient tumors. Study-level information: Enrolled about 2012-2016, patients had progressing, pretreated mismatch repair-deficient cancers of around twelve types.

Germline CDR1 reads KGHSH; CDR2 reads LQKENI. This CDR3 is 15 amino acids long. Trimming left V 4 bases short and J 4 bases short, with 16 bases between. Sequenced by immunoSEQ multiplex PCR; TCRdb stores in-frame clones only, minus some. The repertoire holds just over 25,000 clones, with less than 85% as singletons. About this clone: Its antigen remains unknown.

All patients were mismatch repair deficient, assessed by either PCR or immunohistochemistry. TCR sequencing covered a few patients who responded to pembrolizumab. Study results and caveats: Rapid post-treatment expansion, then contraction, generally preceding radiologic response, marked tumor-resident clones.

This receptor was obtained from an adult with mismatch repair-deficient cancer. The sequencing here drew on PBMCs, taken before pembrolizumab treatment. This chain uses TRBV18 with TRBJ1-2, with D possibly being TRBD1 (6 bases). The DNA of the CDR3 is TGTGCCAGCTCACAAGCCCGACAGGCGGCCTATGGCTACACCTTC. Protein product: CASSQARQAAYGYTF.